Shown below are 17 T cell receptor beta chains from a single sample sequenced in a study of immune evolution from preneoplasia to lung adenocarcinoma. Assay: immunoSEQ multiplex PCR; the TCRdb copy retains only in-frame clones and omits some. Among approximately 9,500 clones, around 89% were seen once, and the ten largest hold under 2.5%. The sequenced sample was FFPE invasive lung adenocarcinoma tissue. The origin of the receptors is a person between 65 and 79 years old with invasive lung adenocarcinoma.

In DNA, the CDR3 is TGCGCCAGCAGCACAGGGGGGGGCGCAGATACGCAGTATTTT. Amino acids: CASSTGGGADTQYF. The V gene is TRBV5-1, the J gene TRBJ2-3; a weak D match, TRBD1 (8 bases). CDR3 length equals 14 residues. The V gene lost 4 bases and the J gene lost 4 bases, with 13 bases spanning the gap. The germline V gene has CDR1 SGHRS and CDR2 YFSETQ.

This chain links TRBV28 with TRBJ2-3; no reliable D call. Trimming shortened V by 4 bases and J by 6 bases, and 17 bases separated the two germline ends. The CDR3 totals 15 residues. Germline loops: CDR1 MDHEN, CDR2 SYDVKM. CDR3 residues: CASSSPPSLTDTQYF. The DNA of the CDR3 is TGTGCCAGCAGTTCACCCCCCAGTCTGACGGATACGCAGTATTTT.

V and J are TRBV6-4 and TRBJ2-3; 8 positions match TRBD2. The CDR3 contains 13 residues. Trimming removed 3 bases from V and 11 bases from J; junction bases left unmatched: 7. Germline lookup yields CDR1 MRHNA and CDR2 SNTAGT. In DNA form, the CDR3 reads TGTGCCAGCAGTGAAGGGGCGGGGGGCGTGCAGTATTTT. Translation: CASSEGAGGVQYF.

The chain has TRBV5-4 and TRBJ2-3; TRBD1 might be the D (6 bases). This CDR3 has 14 residues. Between the trimmed V and J ends, which lost 2 bases and 0 bases, there was a span of 7 bases. Germline loops: CDR1 SGHNT, CDR2 YYREEE (reference sequence). The CDR3 loop reads CASSLGGSTDTQYF. DNA of the CDR3: TGTGCCAGCAGCTTAGGGGGTAGCACAGATACGCAGTATTTT.

CDR3: CASSRGLSNQPQHF. In DNA, the CDR3 is TGTGCCAGCAGCCGGGGGCTTAGCAATCAGCCCCAGCATTTT. J is TRBJ1-5 and V is TRBV28; D possibly corresponds to TRBD1 (6 bases). Trimming stripped 6 bases from V and 0 bases from J, with 9 bases between. The germline V gene encodes CDR1 MDHEN and CDR2 SYDVKM. The CDR3 covers 14 residues.

V and J are TRBV9 and TRBJ1-2; D remains unclear. V lost 0 bases, J lost 2 bases, and 8 bases lay in between. The germline V gene has CDR1 SGDLS and CDR2 YYNGEE. The length of the CDR3 is 14 residues. The CDR3 reads CASSVDERNYGYTF. The CDR3 DNA sequence: TGTGCCAGCAGCGTAGATGAACGGAACTATGGCTACACCTTC. Drawing the rest from reference TRBV9 and TRBJ1-2, the complete variable domain is DSGVTQTPKHLITATGQRVTLRCSPRSGDLSVYWYQQSLDQGLQFLIQYYNGEERAKGNILERFSAQQFPDLHSELNLSSLELGDSALYFCASSVDERNYGYTFGSGTRLTVV.

The chain uses TRBV4-1 and TRBJ1-3; no firm D call. The CDR3 runs 16 residues. CDR1 and CDR2 (germline): MGHRA, YSYEKL. With 1 base removed from V and 0 bases from J, the gap between germline ends came to 10 bases. In DNA form, the CDR3 reads TGCGCCAGCAGCCAAGGGAGAGGAGGCTCTGGAAACACCATATATTTT. Its protein product is CASSQGRGGSGNTIYF.

This rearrangement joins TRBV4-1 to TRBJ1-2; weak D call: TRBD1 (6 bases). In germline, CDR1 is MGHRA, CDR2 YSYEKL. V lost 0 bases, J lost 7 bases, and 15 bases lay in between. CDR3 size: 15 residues. This CDR3 is CASSQEERGASGYTF. The CDR3 DNA reads as TGCGCCAGCAGCCAAGAGGAGCGGGGGGCTAGTGGCTACACCTTC.

The chain joins TRBV7-8 to TRBJ2-7; TRBD1 is a possible D gene (6 bases). The V end lost 2 bases, the J end lost 4 bases, and 21 bases lay between the germline ends. The CDR3 length is 17 residues. Germline-derived CDR1 and CDR2 are SGHVS and FQNEAQ. CDR3 sequence: CASSLRSAGDKGYEQYF. CDR3 coding DNA: TGTGCCAGCAGCTTACGCTCGGCAGGGGACAAGGGATACGAGCAGTACTTC.

This clone has just one count. The chain recombines TRBV7-2 with TRBJ2-5, with 7 positions matching TRBD2. After removal of 1 base from V and 7 bases from J, the junction contained 9 bases not matched to a gene. Germline CDR1 and CDR2: SGHTA and FQGNSA. The CDR3 spans 15 residues. The CDR3 sequence is CASSLGLADSGTQYF. As DNA, the CDR3 is TGTGCCAGCAGCTTAGGCCTAGCGGATTCGGGGACCCAGTACTTC.

DNA for the CDR3: TGTGCCAGCAGCGTAGCTTCAACTAGCGGGACCTACGAGCAGTACTTC. As protein: CASSVASTSGTYEQYF. The gene calls are TRBV9 and TRBJ2-7; TRBD2 matches 10 bases. In germline, CDR1 is SGDLS, CDR2 YYNGEE. This CDR3 region has 16 residues. V was clipped by 0 bases and J by 2 bases; unmatched bases: 5.

This chain links TRBV6-1 with TRBJ2-3; D is unresolved. V lost 6 bases and J 7 bases, leaving 14 bases between the germline ends. CDR1 is MNHNS, CDR2 SASEGT, per germline. This CDR3 has 13 residues. The CDR3 sequence is CASRPGPPNTQYF. CDR3 bases: TGTGCCAGCAGGCCGGGCCCCCCTAATACGCAGTATTTT.

This chain links TRBV2 with TRBJ2-1; the D is unclear. Germline V gives CDR1 SNHLY, CDR2 FYNNEI. Trimming stripped 3 bases from V and 2 bases from J, with 8 bases between. This CDR3 contains 14 residues. CDR3 amino acids: CASSERTAYNEQFF. As DNA, the CDR3 is TGTGCCAGCAGTGAGCGAACGGCCTACAATGAGCAGTTCTTC.

The V call is TRBV2, the J call TRBJ2-3; TRBD1 might be the D (6 bases). V gave up 8 bases and J gave up 4 bases, with 22 bases separating them. This CDR3 has 16 residues. The V gene's germline CDR1 is SNHLY and CDR2 FYNNEI. The CDR3, as DNA: TGTGCCAGCTCAAGTGGGGTTAACAGGGTGGCAGATACGCAGTATTTT. Translated: CASSSGVNRVADTQYF.

The rearrangement uses TRBV29-1 and TRBJ1-3; 8 bases map to TRBD1. V was pared by 4 bases and J by 4 bases, with 3 bases of the junction left unmatched. CDR1 is SQVTM, CDR2 ANQGSEA, per germline. The length of the CDR3 is 13 residues. CDR3 protein: CSVVTGGGNTIYF. CDR3 in DNA: TGCAGCGTTGTTACAGGGGGAGGAAACACCATATATTTT.

The V gene is TRBV28, the J gene TRBJ1-5; 8 bases agree with TRBD1. The CDR3 is made up of 19 amino acids. V trimming: 6 bases; J trimming: 5 bases; junction bases outside the gene matches: 21. Germline values: CDR1 MDHEN, CDR2 SYDVKM. For the CDR3, the DNA is TGTGCCAGCAGCCCCTACCGAAGCTCCGGGACAGGAATAGATCAGCCCCAGCATTTT. It is translated as CASSPYRSSGTGIDQPQHF.

The J gene is TRBJ1-5, the V gene TRBV7-2; D remains unclear. With 4 bases removed from V and 1 base from J, the gap between germline ends came to 11 bases. The CDR3 sequence is 15 residues long. The germline V gene has CDR1 SGHTA and CDR2 FQGNSA. CDR3 sequence reads: CASSYLAGSNQPQHF. The CDR3 DNA is TGTGCCAGCAGCTATTTGGCGGGGAGCAATCAGCCCCAGCATTTT.